The 10 T cell receptor beta chains below come from one sample, sequenced in a study of cytotoxic CD8 clonotypes in ibrutinib-treated CLL. Generated by immunoSEQ multiplex PCR, the TCRdb table keeps only in-frame clones and is missing some. Of 150,000 or so clones in the sample, about 80% were seen once. The specimen comprised PBMCs, sampled after 12 months of ibrutinib treatment. Receptors originate from a human donor with chronic lymphocytic leukemia.

The chain uses TRBV15 and TRBJ2-3, with D perhaps TRBD2 (6 bases). Germline V gene lookup returns CDR1 LNHNV and CDR2 YYDKDF (reference sequence). V gave up 3 bases and J gave up 4 bases, with 20 bases separating them. CDR3 length equals 17 residues. The CDR3 nucleotides are TGTGCCACCAGCAGGGAGGGGACTCTGGGGCTGGCAGATACGCAGTATTTT. Its protein product is CATSREGTLGLADTQYF.

The chain is built from TRBV7-6 and TRBJ2-3, with D unresolved. The CDR3 has 16 residues. The germline V gene has CDR1 SGHVS and CDR2 FNYEAQ. Between the trimmed V and J ends, which lost 6 bases and 2 bases, there was a span of 18 bases. CDR3: CASSRRQQTFTDTQYF. CDR3 nucleotide sequence: TGTGCCAGCAGTCGTCGACAACAAACGTTCACAGATACGCAGTATTTT.

In this sample, this clone turned up many times. In DNA form, the CDR3 reads TGTGCCATCAGTGACCCAACTAAGACAGGGTTGAACACTGAAGCTTTCTTT. Translating it yields CAISDPTKTGLNTEAFF. V gene TRBV10-3 combines with J gene TRBJ1-1; 7 nucleotides align to TRBD1. V shed 3 bases and J 0 bases; nucleotides not matched to a gene: 10. Germline V gene lookup returns CDR1 ENHRY and CDR2 SYGVKD. This CDR3 is built from 17 residues.

V is TRBV28 and J is TRBJ1-3, with unresolved D. Trimming stripped 7 bases from V and 1 base from J, with 11 bases between. The CDR3 covers 14 residues. The germline gives CDR1 MDHEN, CDR2 SYDVKM. The CDR3 bases are TGTGCCAGCACTTCATTGGGTTCTGGAAACACCATATATTTT. It yields the protein CASTSLGSGNTIYF.

The chain couples TRBV2 to TRBJ2-7, with a possible D match to TRBD1 (5 bases). V was cut by 3 bases and J by 3 bases, with 18 bases left in between. The CDR3 has 16 residues. CDR1 is SNHLY, CDR2 FYNNEI, per germline. Written as DNA, the CDR3 is TGTGCCAGCAGTGAGTTGGTCTCAGGGAACCACTACGAGCAGTACTTC. Translated, it gives CASSELVSGNHYEQYF.

V usage is TRBV18 and J usage is TRBJ2-5; the D is unclear. The V gene's germline CDR1 is KGHSH and CDR2 LQKENI. The CDR3 is 13 amino acids. Trimming stripped 2 bases from V and 7 bases from J, with 11 bases between. This CDR3 is CASSPTDPATQYF. For the CDR3, the DNA is TGTGCCAGCTCACCAACAGACCCGGCGACCCAGTACTTC.

The chain carries TRBV7-9 and TRBJ2-1; 9 bases map to TRBD2. The CDR3 covers 14 residues. Trimming at V came to 5 bases and at J to 8 bases, leaving 7 bases not matched to a gene. The germline CDR1 and CDR2 sequences are SEHNR and FQNEAQ (reference sequence). The CDR3 coding sequence is TGTGCCAGCAGCCCGGGACTAGCCTTAGATGAGCAGTTCTTC. Protein sequence: CASSPGLALDEQFF.

J is TRBJ2-2 and V is TRBV27; D is possibly TRBD1 (5 bases). CDR1 and CDR2 (germline): MNHEY, SMNVEV (reference sequence). The CDR3 has 13 residues. Deletions cut 5 bases from V and 4 bases from J, with 8 bases between. The CDR3 sequence is CASSRQLTGELFF. CDR3 in DNA: TGTGCCAGCAGTCGACAGCTCACCGGGGAGCTGTTTTTT.

V and J are TRBV7-2 and TRBJ2-6; 9 positions match TRBD1. V dropped 1 base and J dropped 3; count of bases not matched to a gene: 10. The CDR3 runs 19 residues. CDR1 and CDR2 from the germline V gene are SGHTA and FQGNSA. The CDR3 nucleotides are TGTGCCAGCAGCTTAGGGCTGGGACAGGGAGTACTTGGGGCCAACGTCCTGACTTTC. Encoded protein: CASSLGLGQGVLGANVLTF.

This clone came up a few times. V and J are TRBV6-1 and TRBJ1-2; no reliable D call. The germline V gene has CDR1 MNHNS and CDR2 SASEGT. The CDR3 is 12 amino acids. Trimming removed 3 bases at V and 1 base at J, with 3 bases between. In nucleotides, the CDR3 is TGTGCCAGCAGTGAGAGTAACTATGGCTACACCTTC. Translated, it gives CASSESNYGYTF.